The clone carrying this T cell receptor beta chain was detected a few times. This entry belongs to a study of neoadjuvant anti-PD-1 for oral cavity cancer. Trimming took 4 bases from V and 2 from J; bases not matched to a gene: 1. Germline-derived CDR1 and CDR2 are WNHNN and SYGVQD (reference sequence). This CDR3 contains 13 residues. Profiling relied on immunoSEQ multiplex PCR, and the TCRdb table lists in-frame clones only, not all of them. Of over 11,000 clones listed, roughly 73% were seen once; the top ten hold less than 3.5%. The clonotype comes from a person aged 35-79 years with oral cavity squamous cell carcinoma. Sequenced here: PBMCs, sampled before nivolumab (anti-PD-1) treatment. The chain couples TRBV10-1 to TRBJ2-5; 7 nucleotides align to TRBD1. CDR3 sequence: CASSAGQQETQYF. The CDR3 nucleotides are TGCGCCAGCAGTGCGGGACAGCAAGAGACCCAGTACTTC.